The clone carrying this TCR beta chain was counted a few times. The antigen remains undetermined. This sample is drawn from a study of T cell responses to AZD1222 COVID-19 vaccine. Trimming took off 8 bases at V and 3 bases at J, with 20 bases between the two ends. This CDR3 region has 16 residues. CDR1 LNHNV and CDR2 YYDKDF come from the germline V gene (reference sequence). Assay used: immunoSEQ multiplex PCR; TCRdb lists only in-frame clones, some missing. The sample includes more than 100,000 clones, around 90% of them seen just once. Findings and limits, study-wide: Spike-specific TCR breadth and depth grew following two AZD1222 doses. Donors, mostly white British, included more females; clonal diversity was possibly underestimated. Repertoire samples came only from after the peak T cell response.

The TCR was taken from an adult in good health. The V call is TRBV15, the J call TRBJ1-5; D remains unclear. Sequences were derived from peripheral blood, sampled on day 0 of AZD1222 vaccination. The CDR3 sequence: CATQVSGLGNNQPQHF. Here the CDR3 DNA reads TGTGCCACCCAGGTTTCCGGGTTGGGGAACAATCAGCCCCAGCATTTT.